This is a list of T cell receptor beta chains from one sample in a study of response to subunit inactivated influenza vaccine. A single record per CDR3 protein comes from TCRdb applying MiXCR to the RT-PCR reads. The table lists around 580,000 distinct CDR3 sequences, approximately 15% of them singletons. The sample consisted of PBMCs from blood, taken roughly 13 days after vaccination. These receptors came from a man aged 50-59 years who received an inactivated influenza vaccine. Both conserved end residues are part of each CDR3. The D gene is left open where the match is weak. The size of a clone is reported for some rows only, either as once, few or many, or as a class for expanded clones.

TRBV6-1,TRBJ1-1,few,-,CASERGEGTEAFF,TGTGCCAGCGAGCGGGGCGAGGGCACTGAAGCTTTCTTT
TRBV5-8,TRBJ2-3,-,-,CAITTRATSTDTQYF,TGTGCCATTACTACCAGGGCCACTAGCACAGATACGCAGTATTTT
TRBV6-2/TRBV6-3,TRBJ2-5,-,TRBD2,CASSTGLVRVETQYF,TGTGCCAGCAGTACTGGACTAGTTAGGGTGGAGACCCAGTACTTC
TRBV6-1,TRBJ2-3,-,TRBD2,CASTPGGSFTDTQYF,TGTGCCAGCACCCCGGGGGGGAGTTTCACAGATACGCAGTATTTT
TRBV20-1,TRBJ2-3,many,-,CSARESGVRTDTQYF,TGCAGTGCTAGAGAATCGGGAGTGCGCACAGATACGCAGTATTTT
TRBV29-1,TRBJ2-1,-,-,CSVLARLVYNEQFF,TGCAGCGTCCTAGCTCGACTGGTTTACAATGAGCAGTTCTTC
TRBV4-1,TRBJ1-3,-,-,CASSQDLGLGGNTIYF,TGCGCCAGCAGCCAAGATCTGGGGTTAGGTGGAAACACCATATATTTT
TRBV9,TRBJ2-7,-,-,CASSVEWGALGEQYF,TGTGCCAGCAGCGTAGAGTGGGGGGCGCTGGGGGAGCAGTACTTC
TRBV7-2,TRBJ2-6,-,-,CASSPDIYGANVLTF,TGTGCCAGCAGCCCCGACATCTATGGGGCCAACGTCCTGACTTTC
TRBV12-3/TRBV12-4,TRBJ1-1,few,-,CASSFEAGVTEAFF,TGTGCCAGCAGTTTTGAAGCAGGGGTCACTGAAGCTTTCTTT
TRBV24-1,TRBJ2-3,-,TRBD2,CATSDPGLAGVGDTQYF,TGTGCCACCAGTGACCCGGGACTAGCGGGAGTTGGAGATACGCAGTATTTT
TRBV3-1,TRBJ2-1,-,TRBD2,CASSQLAGVSYNEQFF,TGTGCCAGCAGCCAGCTAGCGGGAGTTTCCTACAATGAGCAGTTCTTC
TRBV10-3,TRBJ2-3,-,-,CAISDLTLRTTDTQYF,TGTGCCATCAGTGATCTGACGCTGCGGACCACAGATACGCAGTATTTT
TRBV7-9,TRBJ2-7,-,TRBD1,CASSSGQGFYEQYF,TGTGCCAGCAGCTCTGGACAGGGGTTCTACGAGCAGTACTTC
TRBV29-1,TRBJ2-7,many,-,CSVVRDRRDEQYF,TGCAGCGTTGTAAGGGACCGAAGGGACGAGCAGTACTTC